This TCR beta chain was captured in a study of T cells in Graves' hyperthyroidism and ophthalmopathy. General observations from the study: Ophthalmopathy onset followed model prediction by a median approximately seven months. A model built on 13 V-J features separated ophthalmopathy from stable hyperthyroidism. Blood held most thyroid clonotypes expanded above 0.001 frequency.

This clonotype was observed a handful of times. The antigen is undetermined. Thyroid ultrasound, orbital computed tomography, clinical symptoms, and serum thyroxine and TRAb underpinned diagnoses. The V gene lost 4 bases and the J gene lost 6 bases, with 7 bases spanning the gap. The CDR3 consists of 11 residues. Germline-derived CDR1 and CDR2 are MNHNS and SASEGT. The source material, RNA transcripts, was used to amplify TCR beta CDR3 regions. The study used the HTBI primer set for a first-round RT-PCR of the TCR CDR3. TCRdb analysed the multiplex PCR reads with MiXCR anew, one entry per CDR3 protein. The sample shows approximately 210,000 distinct CDR3 sequences, 17% of them seen only once.

The chain is built from TRBV6-1 and TRBJ2-7; D possibly corresponds to TRBD2 (6 bases). The receptor's source is a man aged 45-65 years with Graves' hyperthyroidism. The material sequenced was blood. CDR3 region: CASSGDSEQYF. DNA of the CDR3: TGTGCCAGCAGTGGGGACTCCGAGCAGTACTTC.